Here is one T cell receptor (beta chain) with its context. This entry is derived from a study of T cells in Graves' hyperthyroidism and ophthalmopathy. The investigators amplified TCR beta CDR3 regions from RNA transcripts. HTBI primers were employed in a first-round RT-PCR of the TCR CDR3. TCRdb re-called the multiplex PCR reads through MiXCR, storing one row per CDR3 protein. The table includes around 300,000 distinct CDR3 sequences, 25% to 30% detected once. CDR3 length equals 14 residues. V was clipped by 5 bases and J by 1 base, with 12 bases between them. Germline CDR1 and CDR2: DFQATT and SNEGSKA (reference sequence). Lactation, pregnancy, other autoimmune disease or uncontrolled infection led to exclusion of patients.

This chain links TRBV20-1 with TRBJ1-5; D is possibly TRBD1 (5 bases). This TCR was sampled from a man aged 35-49 years with Graves' hyperthyroidism that later progressed to Graves' ophthalmopathy. What was sequenced was blood. Here the CDR3 reads CSAGAGGSNQPQHF. In DNA, the CDR3 is TGCAGTGCTGGGGCCGGGGGAAGCAATCAGCCCCAGCATTTT.